This TCR beta chain was recovered during a study of vaccination and CD4 T cells after COVID-19. As for this clonotype: The antigen remains unidentified.

Sample treatment: roughly 10-day PBMC culture with coronavirus spike peptide pools or control peptides (ViraFEST assay). Dates of PCR positivity, March to December 2020, preceded the US Alpha, Beta and Delta variants. Germline V gene lookup returns CDR1 DFQATT and CDR2 SNEGSKA (reference sequence). The ends were cut back, 5 bases at V and 8 bases at J, with 21 bases in the middle. The CDR3 runs to 14 residues. CD4+ T cells that had been cultured provided DNA sequenced with the Oncomine TCR Beta short-read assay. Genomic DNA was drawn out of CD4+ T cells grown in culture. TCRdb reprocessed the PCR reads via MiXCR and lists one record per CDR3 protein. The table has 9,000 to 10,000 distinct CDR3 sequences, approximately 66% seen once.

The sequence came from a human donor who had recovered from COVID-19. This chain links TRBV20-1 with TRBJ1-2, with D perhaps TRBD1 (6 bases). Sequencing used CD4+ T cells from blood, cultured in vitro. The CDR3 coding sequence is TGCAGTGCTGGGTACCGGGACACGGGGGGGGGCTACACCTTC. It yields the protein CSAGYRDTGGGYTF.